Listed below are T cell receptor beta chains from one sample, sequenced in a study of blood T cell repertoires in COVID-19. Only in-frame clones appear in the TCRdb table, and some are missing; sequencing was by immunoSEQ multiplex PCR. The sample lists about 140,000 clones; more than 65% were seen once. The sequenced sample was peripheral blood. The receptor source for this set is a man older than 75 with acute or convalescent COVID-19. The CDR3 runs from the conserved cysteine through the conserved F or W. Each record gives: J gene, V gene, D gene, clone size, CDR3 protein, CDR3 DNA. D genes are given only for firm matches. Only some rows state a clone size, as once, few, many or a class for expanded clones.

j_call: TRBJ1-2; v_call: TRBV3-1/TRBV3-2; d_call: .; clone_size: .; cdr3_aa: CASSQESWQLTIGYTF; cdr3_nt: TGTGCCAGCAGCCAAGAGAGTTGGCAGTTAACTATCGGCTACACCTTC
j_call: TRBJ2-7; v_call: TRBV5-1; d_call: .; clone_size: .; cdr3_aa: CASSLDGGASSYEQYF; cdr3_nt: TGCGCCAGCAGCTTGGATGGGGGGGCGAGCTCCTACGAGCAGTACTTC
j_call: TRBJ2-5; v_call: TRBV3-1/TRBV3-2; d_call: TRBD2; clone_size: .; cdr3_aa: CASSQGLAGVRETQYF; cdr3_nt: TGTGCCAGCAGCCAGGGACTAGCGGGGGTTAGAGAGACCCAGTACTTC
j_call: TRBJ2-1; v_call: TRBV27; d_call: .; clone_size: .; cdr3_aa: CASSLSSGNEQFF; cdr3_nt: TGTGCCAGCAGTTTATCGTCAGGTAATGAGCAGTTCTTC
j_call: TRBJ2-5; v_call: TRBV30; d_call: .; clone_size: .; cdr3_aa: CAWSGAGPQQETQYF; cdr3_nt: TGTGCCTGGAGTGGTGCAGGCCCGCAACAAGAGACCCAGTACTTC
j_call: TRBJ2-2; v_call: TRBV4-2; d_call: TRBD2; clone_size: once; cdr3_aa: CASSQISGGDYTGELFF; cdr3_nt: TGTGCCAGCAGCCAGATTAGCGGGGGAGACTACACCGGGGAGCTGTTTTTT
j_call: TRBJ1-2; v_call: TRBV11-2; d_call: TRBD1; clone_size: .; cdr3_aa: CASRHGPGTGGTAGGYTF; cdr3_nt: TGTGCCAGCAGGCACGGGCCCGGGACAGGGGGCACTGCGGGTGGCTACACCTTC
j_call: TRBJ1-5; v_call: TRBV11-2; d_call: .; clone_size: .; cdr3_aa: CASSPPGGPQHF; cdr3_nt: TGTGCCAGCAGCCCTCCCGGGGGGCCCCAGCATTTT
j_call: TRBJ2-3; v_call: TRBV15; d_call: TRBD2; clone_size: .; cdr3_aa: CATSRDWSGGATDTQYF; cdr3_nt: TGTGCCACCAGCAGAGATTGGAGCGGGGGGGCCACAGATACGCAGTATTTT
j_call: TRBJ2-1; v_call: TRBV6-2/TRBV6-3; d_call: .; clone_size: .; cdr3_aa: CASSTRTSSYNEQFF; cdr3_nt: TGTGCCAGCAGTACCCGTACGAGCTCCTACAATGAGCAGTTCTTC
j_call: TRBJ2-2; v_call: TRBV5-5; d_call: .; clone_size: .; cdr3_aa: CASSNHHGTGELFF; cdr3_nt: TGTGCCAGCTCCAACCACCACGGTACCGGGGAGCTGTTTTTT
j_call: TRBJ2-3; v_call: TRBV3-1/TRBV3-2; d_call: TRBD2; clone_size: .; cdr3_aa: CASSQARGLAGAF; cdr3_nt: TGTGCCAGCAGCCAAGCGCGGGGACTAGCGGGGGCCTTT
j_call: TRBJ1-1; v_call: TRBV12-3/TRBV12-4; d_call: .; clone_size: .; cdr3_aa: CASSRGNTEAFF; cdr3_nt: TGTGCCAGCAGCCGAGGGAACACTGAAGCTTTCTTT
j_call: TRBJ1-1; v_call: TRBV6-2/TRBV6-3; d_call: .; clone_size: .; cdr3_aa: CASSYSSYSTEAFF; cdr3_nt: TGTGCCAGCAGCTACTCCTCCTACAGCACTGAAGCTTTCTTT
j_call: TRBJ1-5; v_call: TRBV3-1/TRBV3-2; d_call: TRBD1; clone_size: .; cdr3_aa: CASSQPGGSQPQHF; cdr3_nt: TGTGCCAGCAGCCAACCAGGGGGAAGCCAGCCCCAGCATTTT
j_call: TRBJ1-4; v_call: TRBV3-1/TRBV3-2; d_call: .; clone_size: .; cdr3_aa: CASSQGRREEKLFF; cdr3_nt: TGTGCCAGCAGCCAGGGACGGCGGGAGGAAAAACTGTTTTTT
j_call: TRBJ1-2; v_call: TRBV4-1; d_call: .; clone_size: .; cdr3_aa: CASSQNRGRLGYTF; cdr3_nt: TGCGCCAGCAGCCAAAATCGGGGGAGACTTGGCTACACCTTC
j_call: TRBJ1-2; v_call: TRBV28; d_call: .; clone_size: .; cdr3_aa: CASKIQDRGNGYTF; cdr3_nt: TGTGCCAGCAAGATCCAGGACAGAGGGAACGGGTACACCTTC
j_call: TRBJ1-1; v_call: TRBV3-1/TRBV3-2; d_call: TRBD1; clone_size: .; cdr3_aa: CASTSGGTEAFF; cdr3_nt: TGTGCCAGTACCTCAGGGGGCACTGAAGCTTTCTTT
j_call: TRBJ2-5; v_call: TRBV29-1; d_call: .; clone_size: .; cdr3_aa: CSVARGQETQYF; cdr3_nt: TGCAGCGTTGCCAGGGGCCAAGAGACCCAGTACTTC
j_call: TRBJ1-1; v_call: TRBV3-1/TRBV3-2; d_call: .; clone_size: .; cdr3_aa: CASSHQVMGALPREAFF; cdr3_nt: TGTGCCAGCAGCCATCAGGTAATGGGGGCCCTCCCGAGGGAGGCTTTCTTT